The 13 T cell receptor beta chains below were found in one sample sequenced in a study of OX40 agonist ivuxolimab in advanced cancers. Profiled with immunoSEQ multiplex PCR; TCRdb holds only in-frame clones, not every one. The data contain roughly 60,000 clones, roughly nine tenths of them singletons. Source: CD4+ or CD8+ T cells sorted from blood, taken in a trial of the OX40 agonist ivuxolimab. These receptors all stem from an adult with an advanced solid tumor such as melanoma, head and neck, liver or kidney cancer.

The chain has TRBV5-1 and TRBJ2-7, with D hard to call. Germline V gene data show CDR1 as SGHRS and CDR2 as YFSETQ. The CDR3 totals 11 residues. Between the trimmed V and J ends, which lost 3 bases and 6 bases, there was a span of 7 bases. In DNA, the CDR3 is TGCGCCAGCAGCTCCTCACGCGAGCAGTACTTC. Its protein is CASSSSREQYF.

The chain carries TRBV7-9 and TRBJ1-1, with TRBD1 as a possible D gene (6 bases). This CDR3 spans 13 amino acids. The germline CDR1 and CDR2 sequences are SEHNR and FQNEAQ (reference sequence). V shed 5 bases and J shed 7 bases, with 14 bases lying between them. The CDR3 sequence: CASSRGRAGEAFF. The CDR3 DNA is TGTGCCAGCAGCAGGGGGAGGGCTGGTGAAGCTTTCTTT.

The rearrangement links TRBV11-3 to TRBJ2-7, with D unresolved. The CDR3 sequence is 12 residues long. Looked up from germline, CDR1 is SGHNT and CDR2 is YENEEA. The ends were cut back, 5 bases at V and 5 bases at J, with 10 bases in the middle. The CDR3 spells CASSVADHEQYF. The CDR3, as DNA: TGTGCCAGCAGCGTTGCGGACCACGAGCAGTACTTC.

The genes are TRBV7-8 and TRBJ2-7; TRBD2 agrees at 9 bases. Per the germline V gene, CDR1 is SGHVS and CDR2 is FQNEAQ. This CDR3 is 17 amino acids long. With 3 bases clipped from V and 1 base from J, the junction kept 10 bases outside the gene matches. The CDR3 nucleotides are TGTGCCAGCAGCTTGGGTGGTTTTAGCGGGAGTTCCTACGAGCAGTACTTC. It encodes CASSLGGFSGSSYEQYF.

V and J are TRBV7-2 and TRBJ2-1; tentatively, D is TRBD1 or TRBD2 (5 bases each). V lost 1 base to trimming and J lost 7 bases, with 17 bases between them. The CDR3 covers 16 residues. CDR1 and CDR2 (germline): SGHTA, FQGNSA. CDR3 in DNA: TGTGCCAGCAGCTTAGGGCCAGGGCCGGGGCAGAATGAGCAGTTCTTC. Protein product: CASSLGPGPGQNEQFF.

The CDR3 region is CASSLKGGSPLHF. The CDR3 region has the DNA TGTGCCAGCAGTTTGAAAGGAGGTTCACCCCTCCACTTT. The V call is TRBV28, the J call TRBJ1-6, with D unclear. The germline V gene encodes CDR1 MDHEN and CDR2 SYDVKM. Trimming took 3 bases from V and 9 from J, leaving 9 bases between them. The CDR3 is 13 amino acids.

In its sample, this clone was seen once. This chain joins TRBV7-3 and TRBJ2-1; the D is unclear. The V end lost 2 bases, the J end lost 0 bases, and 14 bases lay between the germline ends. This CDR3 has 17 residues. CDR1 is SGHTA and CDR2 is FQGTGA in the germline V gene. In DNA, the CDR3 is TGTGCCAGCAGCTTACAGCCTTTATCCGCCTCCTACAATGAGCAGTTCTTC. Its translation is CASSLQPLSASYNEQFF.

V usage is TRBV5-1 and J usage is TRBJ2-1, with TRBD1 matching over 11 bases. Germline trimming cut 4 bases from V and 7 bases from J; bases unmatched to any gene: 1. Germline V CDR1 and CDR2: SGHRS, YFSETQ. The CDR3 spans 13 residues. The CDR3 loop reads CASSGDRGNEQFF. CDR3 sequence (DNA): TGCGCCAGCAGCGGGGACAGGGGGAATGAGCAGTTCTTC.

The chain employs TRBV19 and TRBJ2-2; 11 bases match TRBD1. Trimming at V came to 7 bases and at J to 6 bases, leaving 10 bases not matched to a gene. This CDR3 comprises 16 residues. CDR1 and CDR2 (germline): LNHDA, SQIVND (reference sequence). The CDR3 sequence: CASNREDRGRAGELFF. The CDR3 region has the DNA TGTGCCAGTAACCGGGAGGACAGGGGGCGAGCCGGGGAGCTGTTTTTT.

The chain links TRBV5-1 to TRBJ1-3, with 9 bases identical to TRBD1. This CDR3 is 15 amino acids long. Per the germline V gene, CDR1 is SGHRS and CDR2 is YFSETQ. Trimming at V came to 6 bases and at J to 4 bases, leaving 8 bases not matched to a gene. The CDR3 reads CASKIRTGAGNTIYF. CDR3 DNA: TGCGCCAGCAAAATTAGGACAGGGGCCGGAAACACCATATATTTT.

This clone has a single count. CDR3 nucleotides: TGTGCCAGTAGACGACGGGAAGCTTTCTTT. Translation: CASRRREAFF. The chain joins TRBV19 to TRBJ1-1; D not resolved. Germline V gene sequence: CDR1 LNHDA, CDR2 SQIVND (reference sequence). CDR3 length equals 10 residues. Deletions cut 6 bases from V and 8 bases from J, with 7 bases between.

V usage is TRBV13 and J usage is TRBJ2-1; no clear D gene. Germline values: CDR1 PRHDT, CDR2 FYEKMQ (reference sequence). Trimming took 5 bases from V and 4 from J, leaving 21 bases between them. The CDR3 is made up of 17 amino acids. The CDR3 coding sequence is TGTGCCAGCAGCCCCACGAATCCCCGGCGGCCATACAATGAGCAGTTCTTC. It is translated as CASSPTNPRRPYNEQFF.

CDR3 DNA sequence: TGTGCCAGCAGCTTTCCCCGGGGCTCTGGGGCCAACGTCCTGACTTTC. Its translation: CASSFPRGSGANVLTF. The chain joins TRBV5-4 to TRBJ2-6; possible D gene TRBD2, 5 bases. Germline CDR1 SGHNT, CDR2 YYREEE (reference sequence). CDR3 size: 16 residues. The V end was cut by 2 bases, the J end by 0 bases, with 9 bases between.